The clone carrying this T cell receptor (beta chain) was seen repeatedly, ten times or more. Its target is not known. The data derive from a study of neurological immune-mediated disorders. General study findings and limits: The study phylogenetically grouped the repertoires of 18 of 34 multiple sclerosis patients into one related-CDR3 cluster, a possible signature.

One entry per CDR3 protein, called by TCRdb with MiXCR from the 5' RACE reads. This repertoire shows tens of thousands of distinct CDR3 sequences, about 3.7% found once; its top ten account for 5% to 7%. Specimen: PBMCs. This TCR was sampled from a man between 60 and 75 years old with multiple sclerosis.

The CDR3 is CASSVASSSNEQFF. DNA of the CDR3: TGTGCCAGCAGCGTAGCCTCAAGTTCCAATGAGCAGTTCTTC. The J gene is TRBJ2-1, the V gene TRBV9; no reliable D call. Trimming removed 0 bases at V and 6 bases at J, with 10 bases between. CDR1 SGDLS and CDR2 YYNGEE come from the germline V gene. There are 14 residues in the CDR3. The entire variable domain, with the rest obtained from reference TRBV9 and TRBJ2-1, is as follows: DSGVTQTPKHLITATGQRVTLRCSPRSGDLSVYWYQQSLDQGLQFLIQYYNGEERAKGNILERFSAQQFPDLHSELNLSSLELGDSALYFCASSVASSSNEQFFGPGTRLTVL.